The clone carrying this TCR beta chain has ten or more counts. The antigen is not known. The entry originates in a study of human T cells and chemical hapten exposure. Findings of the study overall: Once DPC sensitization occurred, TCRs above 1 in 1000 frequency showed no change.

The time point here: patch test 1, 2 weeks after DPC sensitization. Treatment indicated: therapeutic diphenylcyclopropenone sensitization with weekly scalp DPC. Unfractionated whole blood served as the source for total RNA extraction. Unique molecular identifiers were linked by the library to individual cDNA molecules. MiXCR, applied by TCRdb to the RACE reads, yields one record per CDR3 protein. The sample holds some 52,000 distinct CDR3 sequences, 11% seen once. Germline CDR1 KGHSH, CDR2 LQKENI. This CDR3 region has 15 residues. The V gene lost 0 bases and the J gene lost 4 bases, with 12 bases spanning the gap.

This sequence was found in a woman in her thirties or forties with alopecia areata. Some clones in this sample may be carry-over from other donors' samples. Sequencing used whole blood, obtained in connection with sensitization to the hapten diphenylcyclopropenone (DPC). The chain has TRBV18 and TRBJ1-2, with D uncertain. Here the CDR3 reads CASSPPRQSSYGYTF. The CDR3 nucleotides read TGTGCCAGCTCACCACCGAGGCAGTCCTCCTATGGCTACACCTTC.